Following are 7 T cell receptor beta chains from one sample sequenced in a study of vaccination effects on CD4 cells after COVID-19. The assay was immunoSEQ multiplex PCR, and TCRdb's table has in-frame clones only and misses some. The data hold more than 35,000 clones, with roughly two thirds observed a single time. Antigen-specific CD4+ T cells were expanded (with viral peptide pools) by the ViraFEST assay ahead of sequencing. Cells that had been cultured for nine to eleven days were the source of isolated CD4+ T cells. A positive SARS-CoV-2 PCR test fell between March and December 2020. No antigens are known for them. Here the sequenced sample was CD4+ T cells from PBMCs cultured with a peptide pool, taken before COVID-19 vaccination. Receptors originate from a human donor who had a prior SARS-CoV-2 infection.

The genes are TRBV7-3 and TRBJ1-1; 9 bases map to TRBD1. The CDR3 is 14 amino acids. V was clipped by 5 bases and J by 4 bases; unmatched bases: 5. Looked up from germline, CDR1 is SGHTA and CDR2 is FQGTGA. CDR3 sequence reads: CASSTGTGFTEAFF. In nucleotides, the CDR3 is TGTGCCAGCAGCACCGGGACAGGGTTCACTGAAGCTTTCTTT.

This clone was observed once. The rearrangement links TRBV6-5 to TRBJ2-4, with D unclear. Per germline, CDR1 MNHEY and CDR2 SVGAGI. Trimming took off 3 bases at V and 6 bases at J, with 9 bases between the two ends. This CDR3 has 13 residues. The CDR3 loop is CASSYSGGNIQYF. CDR3 DNA sequence: TGTGCCAGCAGTTATTCAGGCGGAAACATTCAGTACTTC.

This clone was observed a few times. This rearrangement joins TRBV3-1 (or the pseudogene TRBV3-2) to TRBJ1-2, with D unclear. Germline CDR1 is LGHDT and CDR2 is YNNKEL (reference sequence). The CDR3 spans 13 residues. The V gene lost 2 bases and the J gene lost 7 bases, with 11 bases spanning the gap. Here the CDR3 DNA reads TGTGCCAGCAGCCAAAACGGGTTGGGTGGCTACACCTTC. Its translation: CASSQNGLGGYTF.

This clone was observed a single time. V and J are TRBV7-9 and TRBJ2-5, with D possibly TRBD1 on 8 matching bases. Germline V gives CDR1 SEHNR, CDR2 FQNEAQ (reference sequence). The CDR3 has 16 residues. V lost 7 bases, J lost 7 bases, and 25 bases lay in between. CDR3 protein: CASTRGRGSSRLTQYF. The CDR3 region has the DNA TGTGCCAGCACCAGGGGGCGGGGGAGCTCCCGGTTGACCCAGTACTTC.

This clone was recorded a few times. The chain is built from TRBV7-2 and TRBJ2-7; no clear D gene. The CDR3 sequence is 14 residues long. CDR1 and CDR2 (germline): SGHTA, FQGNSA. Trimming took 5 bases from V and 5 from J, leaving 16 bases between them. The CDR3 loop is CASSLDSSRDEQYF. Written as DNA, the CDR3 is TGTGCCAGCAGCCTAGACTCCTCCCGGGACGAGCAGTACTTC.

The CDR3 coding sequence is TGTGCCTGGAGTGTACGGTCGGGGGGGAACCAGTATTTT. Translation: CAWSVRSGGNQYF. The gene calls are TRBV30 and TRBJ2-3; 8 nucleotides line up with TRBD2. V lost 0 bases and J lost 12; bases outside the gene matches: 8. CDR1 and CDR2 (germline): GTSNPN, SVGIG (reference sequence). This CDR3 region has 13 residues.

CDR3 in DNA: TGTGCCAGCAGCTTAGACCCCCAGCGGGGGAGCACAGATACGCAGTATTTT. Translated, it gives CASSLDPQRGSTDTQYF. The chain recombines TRBV11-3 with TRBJ2-3, with 8 bases aligning to TRBD2. Germline V gene lookup returns CDR1 SGHNT and CDR2 YENEEA. V lost 0 bases, J lost 0 bases, and 5 bases stayed unmatched. The CDR3 covers 17 residues.